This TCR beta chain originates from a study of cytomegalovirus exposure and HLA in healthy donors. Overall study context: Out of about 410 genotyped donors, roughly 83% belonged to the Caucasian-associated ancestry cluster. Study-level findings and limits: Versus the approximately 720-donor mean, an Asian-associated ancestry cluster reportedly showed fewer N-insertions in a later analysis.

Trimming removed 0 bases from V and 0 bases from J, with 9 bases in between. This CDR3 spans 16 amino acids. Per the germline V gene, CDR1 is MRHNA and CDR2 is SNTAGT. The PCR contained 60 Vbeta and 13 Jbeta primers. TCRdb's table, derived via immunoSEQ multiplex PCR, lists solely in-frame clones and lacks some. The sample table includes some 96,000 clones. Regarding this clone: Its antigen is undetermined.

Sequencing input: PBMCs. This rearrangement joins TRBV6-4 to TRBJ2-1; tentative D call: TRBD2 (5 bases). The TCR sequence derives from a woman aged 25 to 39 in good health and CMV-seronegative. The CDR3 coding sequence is TGTGCCAGCAGTGACTCGAGCGGACGCTCCTACAATGAGCAGTTCTTC. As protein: CASSDSSGRSYNEQFF.